This T cell receptor beta chain was recorded in a study of metastatic and nonmetastatic thyroid tumors. The wider study: Repertoire data that came from the blood and tumor or nodule tissue of malignant and benign thyroid patients were compared.

Original handling: A classifier for distant metastasis in papillary thyroid cancer was constructed using CDR3 differences observed across clinicopathological groups. TCRdb re-called clones from the PCR reads using MiXCR. These V and J calls originate from TCRdb's pipeline instead of the authors' own analysis. The data contain over 15,000 clones, 33% of them singletons. General study findings and limits: Reports indicated that malignant thyroid tumors showed significantly higher TCR beta diversity than benign nodules did, in blood and tumor.

This clone was observed many times. Its matching antigen is unknown. Each patient came to thyroid surgery without any prior treatment (of any kind). CDR3 length: 13 residues. The V end lost 5 bases, the J end lost 4 bases, and 13 bases lay between the germline ends. CDR1 is DFQATT, CDR2 SNEGSKA, per germline (reference sequence). The chain uses TRBV20-1 and TRBJ2-3; the D gene is possibly TRBD2 (6 bases). The TCR comes from a male donor with papillary thyroid cancer or a benign thyroid nodule (not recorded which). Some clones in this sample may be carry-over from other donors' samples. Source material: tumor tissue. CDR3 amino acids: CSAQRLGADTQYF. The CDR3 DNA is TGCAGTGCTCAGCGACTAGGAGCAGATACGCAGTATTTT.